These 17 T cell receptor beta chains were sequenced from one sample in a study of tumor-infiltrating lymphocytes in primary liver carcinoma. Unsorted whole blood yielded the blood RNA, and germline DNA was also extracted. TCR beta cDNA was prepared out of roughly 450 ng total RNA by means of a constant-region primer. It was through three nested multiplex PCR rounds of slightly modified ARM-PCR that TCR beta libraries arose. The first two PCR rounds used TRBV1-TRBV30 primers with a Cbeta primer, 10 cycles each. TCRdb analysed the multiplex PCR reads with MiXCR anew, one entry per CDR3 protein. This sample has 150,000 to 200,000 distinct CDR3 sequences; about two thirds occur once, and the top ten carry 5.5% to 9%. Sample: peripheral blood. The receptor source for this set is a woman aged 55-69 years with primary liver carcinoma and hepatitis B virus infection.

This clonotype was found once. The junction shows a germline mismatch at one end, possibly a read error. The chain links TRBV11-1 to TRBJ2-2, with D possibly being TRBD2 (5 bases). From germline, CDR1 is SGHAT and CDR2 FQDESV (reference sequence). The CDR3 runs 12 residues. The CDR3 bases are TGTGCCAGCAGTTTACGGGTCGGGGAGCCGTTTTTT. Protein sequence: CASSLRVGEPFF.

This chain joins TRBV5-6 and TRBJ2-1, with a possible D match to TRBD2 (6 bases). Germline values: CDR1 SGHDT, CDR2 YYEEEE. This CDR3 is built from 15 residues. The CDR3 region has the DNA TGTGTCGGCAGCTTTTCCGGGAGCTCCTACAATGAGCAGTTCTTC. It is translated as CVGSFSGSSYNEQFF.

Points on this clonotype: This may be a read error: a much more frequent sequence differs by one nucleotide. V is TRBV6-1 and J is TRBJ2-2; tentatively, D is TRBD2 (5 bases). CDR3 size: 14 residues. The germline gives CDR1 MNHNS, CDR2 SASEGT. This CDR3 reads CASRKELNTGKLFF. In nucleotides, the CDR3 is TGTGCCAGCAGGAAGGAGCTGAACACCGGGAAGCTGTTTTTT.

This chain links TRBV30 with TRBJ2-7; TRBD1 matches at 7 bases. The germline CDR1 and CDR2 sequences are GTSNPN and SVGIG (reference sequence). Trimming cost V 2 bases and J 2 bases; bases outside gene matches: 9. This CDR3 region has 15 residues. As DNA, the CDR3 is TGTGCCTGGAGTCGTGACAGGGTGGTCCCCTACGAGCAGTACTTC. It codes for CAWSRDRVVPYEQYF.

The chain joins TRBV11-2 to TRBJ2-7; D is unresolved. Germline CDR1 SGHAT, CDR2 FQNNGV. The V end was cut by 3 bases, the J end by 9 bases, with 12 bases between. CDR3 length: 12 amino acids. This CDR3 is CASSFKDVRQYF. CDR3 nucleotide sequence: TGTGCCAGCAGCTTCAAGGACGTTAGGCAGTACTTC. The complete variable domain, with remaining parts taken from reference TRBV11-2 and TRBJ2-7, reads EAGVAQSPRYKIIEKRQSVAFWCNPISGHATLYWYQQILGQGPKLLIQFQNNGVVDDSQLPKDRFSAERLKGVDSTLKIQPAKLEDSAVYLCASSFKDVRQYFGPGTRLTVT.

For this clonotype: The junction departs from germline at one end; a sequencing error may be responsible. This chain uses TRBV5-1 with TRBJ2-7; 10 bases match TRBD2. The CDR3 has 15 residues. Germline values: CDR1 SGHRS, CDR2 YFSETQ. The CDR3 protein is CTSSERGGDPYEQYF. The CDR3 DNA follows: TGCACCAGCAGCGAGCGGGGGGGGGATCCCTACGAGCAGTACTTC.

This clonotype was recorded at least ten times. This CDR3 reads CASSQQGQPQHF. CDR3 nucleotides: TGTGCCAGCAGCCAACAGGGTCAGCCCCAGCATTTT. The rearrangement joins TRBV11-2 to TRBJ1-5, with D possibly TRBD1 on 6 matching bases. V gave up 5 bases and J gave up 6 bases, with 8 bases separating them. This CDR3 contains 12 residues. CDR1 SGHAT and CDR2 FQNNGV come from the germline V gene.

For this clonotype: One end of the junction does not line up with germline, which may come from a read error. The chain joins TRBV11-1 to TRBJ2-3, with a tentative D call TRBD1 (5 bases). CDR1 is SGHAT, CDR2 FQDESV, per germline (reference sequence). This CDR3 has 12 amino acids. The CDR3 DNA sequence: TGTGCCAGCAACTTAGGGGCAGATACGCAGTGTTTT. Amino acid sequence: CASNLGADTQCF.

Points on this clonotype: The conserved final phenylalanine or tryptophan is absent from the CDR3, which likely points to a read error. This chain links TRBV11-2 with TRBJ2-1; 8 positions agree with TRBD2. Per germline, CDR1 SGHAT and CDR2 FQNNGV. Trimming took 7 bases from V and 8 from J; bases not matched to a gene: 19. This CDR3 spans 17 amino acids. The CDR3 DNA sequence: TGTGCCAGCAACAGGAGACTATCGGGAGGGCCGGGGGATGAGCAGTTCCTC. Translation gives CASNRRLSGGPGDEQFL.

This clonotype was seen ten or more times. The chain carries TRBV4-1 and TRBJ2-7; 10 bases map to TRBD1. Trimming removed 4 bases from V and 3 bases from J; junction bases left unmatched: 3. The CDR3 sequence is 14 residues long. The V gene's germline CDR1 is MGHRA and CDR2 YSYEKL. CDR3 residues: CASSRGQGVYEQYF. CDR3 nucleotides: TGCGCCAGCAGCCGCGGACAGGGGGTCTACGAGCAGTACTTC.

This chain joins TRBV24-1 and TRBJ2-1, with TRBD1 identical over 10 bases. Losses at the gene ends were 6 bases for V and 6 bases for J; bases not matched to a gene: 1. The CDR3 consists of 13 residues. In germline, CDR1 is KGHDR, CDR2 SFDVKD. The CDR3 loop reads CATSWTGGNEQFF. CDR3 DNA: TGTGCCACCAGTTGGACAGGGGGCAATGAGCAGTTCTTC.

The chain combines TRBV11-2 with TRBJ2-3, with D unresolved. The ends were cut back, 10 bases at V and 2 bases at J, with 16 bases in the middle. Germline lookup yields CDR1 SGHAT and CDR2 FQNNGV. This CDR3 is 14 amino acids long. The CDR3 DNA follows: TGTGCCATCAACTTGAGCTCCTCCACAGATACGCAGTATTTT. It is translated as CAINLSSSTDTQYF.

Worth noting for this clonotype: One end of the junction does not line up with germline, which may come from a read error. The chain links TRBV29-1 to TRBJ2-6; D possibly uses TRBD1 or TRBD2 (5 bases each). This CDR3 contains 14 residues. CDR1 and CDR2 (germline): SQVTM, ANQGSEA. The CDR3 spells CSVEDRVEANVLTF. DNA of the CDR3: TGCAGCGTTGAAGACAGGGTGGAGGCCAACGTCCTGACATTC.

Note on this clonotype: One base away lies a much larger clone, so this may be a sequencing read error. This chain joins TRBV6-1 and TRBJ2-7, with 11 bases that match TRBD2. Germline trimming cut 3 bases from V and 2 bases from J; bases unmatched to any gene: 9. The germline V gene encodes CDR1 MNHNS and CDR2 SASEGT. CDR3 length: 17 amino acids. DNA for the CDR3: TGTGCCAGCAGTGACCCGCCGAGACTAGCGGGAACCTACGAGCAGTACTTC. Protein: CASSDPPRLAGTYEQYF.

In this sample, this clonotype turned up many times. The chain employs TRBV29-1 and TRBJ1-2; 9 bases are a match to TRBD1. CDR1 and CDR2 (germline): SQVTM, ANQGSEA. V lost 6 bases, J lost 7 bases, and 6 bases stayed unmatched. The CDR3 spans 12 residues. The CDR3 here is CSVQGAGSGYTF. The DNA of the CDR3 is TGCAGCGTACAGGGGGCTGGGAGTGGCTACACCTTC. Full variable domain (outside the CDR3, taken from reference TRBV29-1 and TRBJ1-2): SAVISQKPSRDICQRGTSLTIQCQVDSQVTMMFWYRQQPGQSLTLIATANQGSEATYESGFVIDKFPISRPNLTFSTLTVSNMSPEDSSIYLCSVQGAGSGYTFGSGTRLTVV.

CDR3 nucleotides: TGCAGCGTTGATAGGTGGAACAGAGGCCACGGGCAGTACTTC. It specifies CSVDRWNRGHGQYF. V usage is TRBV29-1 and J usage is TRBJ2-7; D is undetermined. V lost 3 bases and J 9 bases, leaving 21 bases between the germline ends. The CDR3 spans 14 residues. The germline V gene has CDR1 SQVTM and CDR2 ANQGSEA.

This clonotype was seen a handful of times. This chain joins TRBV6-5 and TRBJ1-1, with D perhaps TRBD1 (5 bases). CDR1 is MNHEY and CDR2 is SVGAGI in the germline V gene. The V and J ends lost 8 bases and 3 bases respectively, with 16 bases between them. This CDR3 comprises 14 residues. The CDR3 spells CASFHAGSHTEAFF. The CDR3 nucleotides read TGTGCCAGCTTCCACGCAGGGTCTCACACTGAAGCTTTCTTT.